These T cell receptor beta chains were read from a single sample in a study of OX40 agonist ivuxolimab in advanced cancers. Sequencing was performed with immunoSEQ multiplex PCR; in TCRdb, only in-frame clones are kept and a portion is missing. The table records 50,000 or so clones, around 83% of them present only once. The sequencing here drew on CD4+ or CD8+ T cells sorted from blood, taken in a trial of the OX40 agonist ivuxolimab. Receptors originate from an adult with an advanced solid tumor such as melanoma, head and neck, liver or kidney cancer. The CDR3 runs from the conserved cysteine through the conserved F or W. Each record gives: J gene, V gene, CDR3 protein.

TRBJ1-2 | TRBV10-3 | CAISESVQGELYGYTF
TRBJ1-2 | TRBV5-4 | CASSRSGGPDHTF
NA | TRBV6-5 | CASSNRGDEQYF
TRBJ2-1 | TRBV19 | CASSTRTSGRRNNEQFF
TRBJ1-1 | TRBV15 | CAVQGNTEAFF
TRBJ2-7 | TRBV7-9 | CASSNRPAGEQYF
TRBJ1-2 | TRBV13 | CASSYGTGGVYGYTF
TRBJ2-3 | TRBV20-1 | CSARRLAEQYF
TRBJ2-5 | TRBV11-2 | CASSLSLAGGQETQYF
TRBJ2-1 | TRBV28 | CASSTPGGRRNEQFF
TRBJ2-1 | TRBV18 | CASSPDRNEQFF
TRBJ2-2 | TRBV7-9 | CASSFLQYQNTGELFF
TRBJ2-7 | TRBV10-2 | CASRSGDSYEQYF
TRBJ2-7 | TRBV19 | CASSPRGFYEQYF
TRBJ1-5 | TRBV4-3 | CASSQGGDDQPQHF
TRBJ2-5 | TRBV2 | CASRLLGAGEREQYF
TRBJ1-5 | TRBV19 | CASKTAGQPQHF
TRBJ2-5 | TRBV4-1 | CASSQIGTSQETQYF
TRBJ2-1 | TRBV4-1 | CASAVGGSSYNEQFF
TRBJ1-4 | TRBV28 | CASSSAGTGLLINEKLFF
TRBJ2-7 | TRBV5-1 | CASRNGQGPYEQYF
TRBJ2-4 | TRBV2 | CASSESTGTVIGIQYF
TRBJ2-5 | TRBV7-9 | CASSLGGSGSDWETQYF
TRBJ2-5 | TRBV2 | CASNSGTAGETQYF
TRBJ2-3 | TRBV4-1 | CASSHLLAGLGPDTQYF
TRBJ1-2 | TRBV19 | CASSMRAGQGRYGYTF
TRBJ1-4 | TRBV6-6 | CASSYSQGVEKLFF
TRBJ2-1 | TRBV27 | CASSPSNGLAGFYDYNEQFF
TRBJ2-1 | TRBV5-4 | CASSLGTGYNEQFF
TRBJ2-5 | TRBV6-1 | CASGLGSDPQETQYF
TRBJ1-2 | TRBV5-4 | CASSSTGDGYTF
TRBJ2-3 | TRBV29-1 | CSCKQANTQYF